This T cell receptor (beta chain) was sequenced in a study of T cell responses to AZD1222 COVID-19 vaccine. The study, taken as a whole, reports: Only five or six AZD1222 recipients tested seropositive at baseline. With two AZD1222 doses given, Spike-specific TCR breadth and depth both rose. Dominant at 160-218 and 743-854, vaccine-associated CD4 TCRs also spanned spike. Females made up more of the donors, who were largely white British, and clonal diversity may have come out too low.

As regards this clone: The antigen remains undetermined.

This CDR3 is 14 amino acids long. Germline loops: CDR1 KGHSH, CDR2 LQKENI. Trimming removed 6 bases from V and 6 bases from J; junction bases left unmatched: 8. Libraries were prepared by immunoSEQ multiplex PCR; TCRdb keeps only in-frame clonotypes and omits some of them. The sample holds some 120,000 clones; approximately 94% are singletons and the top ten take 3.1%. The rearrangement uses TRBV18 and TRBJ1-5; TRBD1 matches at 7 bases. The source of this sequence is an adult in good health. Sequencing used peripheral blood, obtained on day 0 of AZD1222 vaccination. DNA for the CDR3: TGTGCCAGCTCCCCAGAACAGGGGAGTCAGCCCCAGCATTTT. Protein sequence: CASSPEQGSQPQHF.